Listed below are T cell receptor beta chains from one sample, sequenced in a study of OX40 agonist ivuxolimab in advanced cancers. Produced via immunoSEQ multiplex PCR; TCRdb's table is partial and in-frame only. The sample contains some 64,000 clones, about 87% of which appear only once. The sequenced sample was CD4+ or CD8+ T cells sorted from blood, obtained in a trial of the OX40 agonist ivuxolimab. The origin of the receptors is an adult with an advanced solid tumor such as melanoma, head and neck, liver or kidney cancer. Each CDR3 is given with its conserved first and last residue. The D gene is left open where the match is weak. Only part of the rows carry a size: once, few, many, or a class if the clone is expanded.

NA,TRBJ1-5,NA,TRBV6-1,TGTGCCAGCAGTGAATATAGCAATCAGCCCCAGCATTTT,CASSEYSNQPQHF
NA,TRBJ1-5,NA,TRBV10-3,TGTGCCATCAGTCTGGACCGAGATCAGCCCCAGCATTTT,CAISLDRDQPQHF
NA,TRBJ2-7,NA,TRBV5-1,TGCGCCAGCAGCTTGATTCAGGGTGGGTCCTACGAGCAGTACTTC,CASSLIQGGSYEQYF
NA,TRBJ1-2,NA,TRBV6-1,TGTGCCAGCTTCTTCACGACTACAGGGCCCTATGGCTACACCTTC,CASFFTTTGPYGYTF
TRBD2,TRBJ2-7,NA,TRBV27,TGTGCCAGCAGTTTTACCAGCGGGACGGGCGAGCAGTACTTC,CASSFTSGTGEQYF
TRBD2,TRBJ2-3,NA,TRBV28,TGTGCCAGCAGTTCGGGACTAGCGGGAGGGGCAGATACGCAGTATTTT,CASSSGLAGGADTQYF
TRBD2,TRBJ2-7,NA,TRBV29-1,TGCAGCGCATCGGGACTAGCGGGTACCTACGAGCAGTACTTC,CSASGLAGTYEQYF
NA,TRBJ2-3,NA,TRBV27,TGTGCCAGCACCAGGGCTGCGGCAGGGGGGGCAGATACGCAGTATTTT,CASTRAAAGGADTQYF
NA,TRBJ2-3,NA,TRBV7-2,TGTGCCAGCAGCTTAGATCAGGGACCACCAGCAGATACGCAGTATTTT,CASSLDQGPPADTQYF
TRBD2,TRBJ2-2,NA,TRBV19,TGTGCCAGTACCCCACTAGCGGGAGGATACACCGGGGAGCTGTTTTTT,CASTPLAGGYTGELFF
NA,TRBJ2-5,once,TRBV6-1,TGTGCCAGCAGCCCTTCCTGGGGGCCGGGAGAGACCCAGTACTTC,CASSPSWGPGETQYF
NA,TRBJ2-6,NA,TRBV5-4,TGTGCCAGCAGCCGCCCAGCGGTCTCTGGGGCCAACGTCCTGACTTTC,CASSRPAVSGANVLTF
NA,TRBJ1-5,NA,TRBV6-5,TGTGCCAGCAGTTGGCGGGGAGGCAATCAGCCCCAGCATTTT,CASSWRGGNQPQHF
NA,TRBJ2-7,NA,TRBV5-4,TGTGCCAGCAGCCAGGGTGGAGAGCAGTACTTC,CASSQGGEQYF
NA,TRBJ2-5,few,TRBV27,TGTGCCAGCAGTTCCCAGGGTTGGCAAGAGACCCAGTACTTC,CASSSQGWQETQYF
NA,TRBJ2-7,NA,TRBV6-1,TGTGCCACCAGGGCGGGCGAGCAGTACTTC,CATRAGEQYF
NA,TRBJ2-7,NA,TRBV21-1,TGTGCCAGCACCTTTGGACTAGCACCCTACGAGCAGTACTTC,CASTFGLAPYEQYF
NA,TRBJ2-5,NA,TRBV6-5,TGTGCCAGCAGTTACTCGCACAATCCCTTACAAGAGACCCAGTACTTC,CASSYSHNPLQETQYF
NA,TRBJ2-1,NA,TRBV2,TGTGCCAGCAGTGAGTGGCGGGGTTACAATGAGCAGTTCTTC,CASSEWRGYNEQFF
TRBD2,TRBJ2-1,NA,TRBV5-1,TGCGCCAGCAGCCCCTGGGAGGGTGAGCAGTTCTTC,CASSPWEGEQFF
NA,TRBJ1-4,NA,TRBV2,TGTGCCAGCATCTATGCGGGGCTTAGAGGTGAAAAACTGTTTTTT,CASIYAGLRGEKLFF
TRBD2,TRBJ2-3,NA,TRBV4-1,TGCGCCAGCAGCCAAGAGTGGGCTAGCGGAGACACAGATACGCAGTATTTT,CASSQEWASGDTDTQYF
NA,TRBJ2-2,NA,TRBV5-1,TGCGCCAGCAGCTTGGAACAGATCACCGGGGAGCTGTTTTTT,CASSLEQITGELFF
TRBD2,TRBJ2-5,NA,TRBV6-1,TGTGCCAGCAGTGGACTAGCGGGAGGGCCCCAGACCCAGTACTTC,CASSGLAGGPQTQYF
NA,TRBJ2-1,NA,TRBV6-6,TGTGCCAGCAGCTCTAGCGAGGCTGAGCAGTTCTTC,CASSSSEAEQFF
TRBD1,TRBJ1-2,NA,TRBV5-6,TGTGCCAGCAGTAGAATGGACAGGATCTATGGCTACACCTTC,CASSRMDRIYGYTF
TRBD1,TRBJ2-5,once,TRBV2,TGTGCCAGCAGTGAAGCAGGGGGCGGAGAGACCCAGTACTTC,CASSEAGGGETQYF
NA,TRBJ2-3,NA,TRBV28,TGTGCCATAAAAACCAGGGCCAGAGATACGCAGTATTTT,CAIKTRARDTQYF
NA,TRBJ2-7,NA,TRBV10-3,TGTGCCATCAGTGGCTCCTACGAGCAGTACTTC,CAISGSYEQYF
NA,TRBJ2-3,NA,TRBV5-4,TGTGCCAGCAGCTTGATCAGTGGAACTCGCACAGATACGCAGTATTTT,CASSLISGTRTDTQYF
NA,TRBJ1-2,NA,TRBV6-5,TGTGCCAGCAGGACATGGGGGGGCGGCTACACCTTC,CASRTWGGGYTF
TRBD2,TRBJ2-1,NA,TRBV4-2,TGTGCCAGCAGCCAACTCAGACTAGCGGGAGACCTAAGGAATGAGCAGTTCTTC,CASSQLRLAGDLRNEQFF
TRBD2,TRBJ2-2,NA,TRBV27,TGTGCCAGCAGCGGGAGGGCCGTAAGCGGGGAGCTGTTTTTT,CASSGRAVSGELFF
TRBD1,TRBJ2-1,NA,TRBV5-4,TGTGCCAGCAGCCCGGGACAGGGAGGCTACAATGAGCAGTTCTTC,CASSPGQGGYNEQFF
NA,TRBJ1-2,NA,TRBV5-1,TGCGCCAGCAGCTTGGAGTTGGCCGCTGGCTACACCTTC,CASSLELAAGYTF
NA,TRBJ1-3,NA,TRBV18,TGTGCCAGCTCACCGGGACTTCGAAACACCATATATTTT,CASSPGLRNTIYF
NA,TRBJ2-3,NA,TRBV2,TGTGCCAGCAGTGGACGGGGGGATACGCAGTATTTT,CASSGRGDTQYF
TRBD2,TRBJ2-1,NA,TRBV14,TGTGCCAGCAGCCAGAATAGCGGGAGTAGAAATGAGCAGTTCTTC,CASSQNSGSRNEQFF
NA,TRBJ1-1,once,TRBV18,TGTGCCAGCTCACTGGGGGAGATGAACACTGAAGCTTTCTTT,CASSLGEMNTEAFF
TRBD1,TRBJ1-1,NA,TRBV10-1,TGCGCCAGCAGTGAGTCGCGGGACAGGGGCCAAGCTTTCTTT,CASSESRDRGQAFF
NA,TRBJ1-1,once,TRBV6-5,TGTGCCAGCAGTTACTCGACGATGATGAACACTGAAGCTTTCTTT,CASSYSTMMNTEAFF
TRBD1,TRBJ1-1,NA,TRBV29-1,TGCAGCGTCGCCAATACAGGGGGGAACACTGAAGCTTTCTTT,CSVANTGGNTEAFF
TRBD1,TRBJ2-7,NA,TRBV6-1,TGTGCCAGCAGGGGACAGGGGGTTCGCGACGAGCAGTACTTC,CASRGQGVRDEQYF
NA,TRBJ2-5,NA,TRBV2,TGTGCCAGCGACAGGCTAGAGACCCAGTACTTC,CASDRLETQYF
NA,TRBJ2-5,NA,TRBV6-6,TGTGCCAGCAGTTACTCCTTGGGGGGATCCGAAGAGACCCAGTACTTC,CASSYSLGGSEETQYF
NA,TRBJ1-2,once,TRBV10-3,TGTGCCATCAGTGCCAACCGGGACTCGGTGGACTATGGCTACACCTTC,CAISANRDSVDYGYTF
TRBD2,TRBJ2-7,once,TRBV6-6,TGTGCCAGCGGGACTAGCGGGATGTACGAGCAGTACTTC,CASGTSGMYEQYF
NA,TRBJ1-5,NA,TRBV19,TGTGCCAGTAGTCCCGGACTGTTGAATCAGCCCCAGCATTTT,CASSPGLLNQPQHF
TRBD2,TRBJ2-7,NA,TRBV5-6,TGTGCCAGCAGCCGCGGGACTACCTCCTACGAGCAGTACTTC,CASSRGTTSYEQYF
TRBD1,TRBJ1-6,NA,TRBV5-1,TGCGCCAGCAGCAACCGGGACAGGGTAGCGAATTCACCCCTCCACTTT,CASSNRDRVANSPLHF
TRBD2,TRBJ2-5,NA,TRBV7-9,TGTGCCAGCAGCTTAACTAGCGGGAGGGCCCTCGGGCAAGAGACCCAGTACTTC,CASSLTSGRALGQETQYF
NA,TRBJ1-5,NA,TRBV5-4,TGTGCCAGCAGCTTGGGGCCTCATCAGCCCCAGCATTTT,CASSLGPHQPQHF
TRBD1,TRBJ2-1,NA,TRBV19,TGTGCCAGTAGAATCCCGGGACAGGGGGCGAGGAATGAGCAGTTCTTC,CASRIPGQGARNEQFF
NA,TRBJ1-2,NA,TRBV4-2,TGTGCCAGCAGCCATGGGGAGGGGCGAAACTATGGCTACACCTTC,CASSHGEGRNYGYTF
NA,TRBJ1-5,once,TRBV30,TGTGCCTGGAGTCGGTCAGGGGATAGCCAGCCCCAGCATTTT,CAWSRSGDSQPQHF
TRBD2,TRBJ2-3,NA,TRBV5-1,TGCGCCAGCAGCCCCGGAGCGGGAAACCCGACAGATACGCAGTATTTT,CASSPGAGNPTDTQYF
NA,TRBJ2-2,NA,TRBV7-6,TGTGCCAGCAGCTTACGGGTGGGGTCCGGGGCTGCCGGGGAGCTGTTTTTT,CASSLRVGSGAAGELFF
NA,TRBJ1-4,NA,TRBV19,TGTGCCAGTAGCCCTCCACGACCGGATGCAACTAATGAAAAACTGTTTTTT,CASSPPRPDATNEKLFF